This record concerns one TCR beta chain sequence. The trim removed 6 bases at V and 3 bases at J, leaving 6 bases unmatched. This CDR3 spans 14 amino acids. Germline V gene lookup returns CDR1 LGHNT and CDR2 FRNRAP. This sample stems from a study of blood T cell repertoires in COVID-19. About the study: COVID-19 samples from acute and convalescent phases originated in the United States, Italy and Spain. PBMCs, B-cell-depleted T cells, or T cells provided the cDNA or gDNA that made up the material.

In the authors' workflow: Nucleated cell number was recorded as an estimate derived from reference gene primer amplification. The table came from immunoSEQ multiplex PCR; TCRdb's copy has only in-frame clones and leaves some out. D and trimming come from the DNA, and the V and J calls and clone size come from that table. The sample shows 100,000 to 150,000 clones, about four fifths of them seen only once. V and J are TRBV12-5 and TRBJ2-3, with 7 bases identical to TRBD1. The receptor was derived from a man aged 55 to 69 with acute or convalescent COVID-19. The sample was peripheral blood. This CDR3 reads CASGPGDSTDTQYF. In DNA form, the CDR3 reads TGTGCTAGTGGACCAGGGGACAGTACAGATACGCAGTATTTT.